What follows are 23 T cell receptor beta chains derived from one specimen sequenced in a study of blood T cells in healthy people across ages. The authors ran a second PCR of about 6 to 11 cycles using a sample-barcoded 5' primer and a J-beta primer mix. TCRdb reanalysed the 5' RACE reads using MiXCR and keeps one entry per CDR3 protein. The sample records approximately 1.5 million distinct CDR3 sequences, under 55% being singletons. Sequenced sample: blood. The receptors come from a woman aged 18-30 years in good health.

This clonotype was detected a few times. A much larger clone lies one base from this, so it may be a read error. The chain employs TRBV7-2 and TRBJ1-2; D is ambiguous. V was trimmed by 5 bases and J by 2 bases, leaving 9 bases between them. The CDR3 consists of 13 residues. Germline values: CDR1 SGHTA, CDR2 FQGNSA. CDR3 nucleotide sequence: TGTGCCAGCAGCGTAGTACAGAACTATGGCTACACCTTC. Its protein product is CASSVVQNYGYTF.

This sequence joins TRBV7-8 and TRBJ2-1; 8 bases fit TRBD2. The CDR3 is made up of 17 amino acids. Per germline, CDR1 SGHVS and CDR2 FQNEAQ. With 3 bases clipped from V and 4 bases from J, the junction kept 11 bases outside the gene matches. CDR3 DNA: TGTGCCAGCAGCTTCTCGGGAGGGGCCTCCCGTTACAATGAGCAGTTCTTC. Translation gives CASSFSGGASRYNEQFF.

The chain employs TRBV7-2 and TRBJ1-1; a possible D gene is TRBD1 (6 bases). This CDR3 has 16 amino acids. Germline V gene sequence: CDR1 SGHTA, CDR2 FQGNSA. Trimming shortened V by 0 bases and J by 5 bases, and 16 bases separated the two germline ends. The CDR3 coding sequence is TGTGCCAGCAGCTTAGCGGGGGGGGCGGTTCAAACTGAAGCTTTCTTT. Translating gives CASSLAGGAVQTEAFF. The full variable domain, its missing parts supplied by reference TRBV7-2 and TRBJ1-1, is GAGVSQSPSNKVTEKGKDVELRCDPISGHTALYWYRQSLGQGLEFLIYFQGNSAPDKSGLPSDRFSAERTGGSVSTLTIQRTQQEDSAVYLCASSLAGGAVQTEAFFGQGTRLTVV.

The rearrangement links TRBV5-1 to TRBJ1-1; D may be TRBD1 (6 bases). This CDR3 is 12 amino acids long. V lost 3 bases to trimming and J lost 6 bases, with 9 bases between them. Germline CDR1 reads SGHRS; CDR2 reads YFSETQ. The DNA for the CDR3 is TGCGCCAGCAGCTATGGACAGTCTGAAGCTTTCTTT. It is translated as CASSYGQSEAFF.

CDR3 in DNA: TGTGCCAGCAGCTTAATAGGGGTGGATACGCAGTATTTT. Its protein product is CASSLIGVDTQYF. The V gene is TRBV7-9, the J gene TRBJ2-3, with a possible D match to TRBD1 (5 bases). CDR1 and CDR2 from the germline V gene are SEHNR and FQNEAQ (reference sequence). This CDR3 is built from 13 residues. Trimming pared 2 bases from V and 6 bases from J, leaving 9 bases between.

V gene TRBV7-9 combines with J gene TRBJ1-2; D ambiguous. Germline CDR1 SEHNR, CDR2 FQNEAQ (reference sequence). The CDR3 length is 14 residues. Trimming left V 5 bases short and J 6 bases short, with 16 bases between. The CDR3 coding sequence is TGTGCCAGCAGCGCCGATACGGGGTACCATGGCTACACCTTC. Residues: CASSADTGYHGYTF.

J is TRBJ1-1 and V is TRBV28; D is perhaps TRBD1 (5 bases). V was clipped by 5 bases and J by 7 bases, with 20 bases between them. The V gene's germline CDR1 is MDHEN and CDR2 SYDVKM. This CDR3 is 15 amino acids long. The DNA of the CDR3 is TGTGCCAGCAGTCCCCAAGGCCAGGGTGGAGGTGAAGCTTTCTTT. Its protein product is CASSPQGQGGGEAFF.

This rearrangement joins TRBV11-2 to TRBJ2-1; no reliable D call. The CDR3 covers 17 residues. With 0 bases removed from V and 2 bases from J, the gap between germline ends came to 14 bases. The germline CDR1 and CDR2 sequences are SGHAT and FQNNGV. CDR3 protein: CASSLDRGHRPYNEQFF. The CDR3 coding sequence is TGTGCCAGCAGCTTAGATCGTGGGCACCGCCCCTACAATGAGCAGTTCTTC. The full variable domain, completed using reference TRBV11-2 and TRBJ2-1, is EAGVAQSPRYKIIEKRQSVAFWCNPISGHATLYWYQQILGQGPKLLIQFQNNGVVDDSQLPKDRFSAERLKGVDSTLKIQPAKLEDSAVYLCASSLDRGHRPYNEQFFGPGTRLTVL.

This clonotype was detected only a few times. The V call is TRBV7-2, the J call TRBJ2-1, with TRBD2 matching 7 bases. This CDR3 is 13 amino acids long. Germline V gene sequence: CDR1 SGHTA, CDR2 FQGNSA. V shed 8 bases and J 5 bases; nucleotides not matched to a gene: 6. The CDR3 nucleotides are TGTGCCAGCGAAGGCGGGGGTAACAATGAGCAGTTCTTC. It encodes CASEGGGNNEQFF.

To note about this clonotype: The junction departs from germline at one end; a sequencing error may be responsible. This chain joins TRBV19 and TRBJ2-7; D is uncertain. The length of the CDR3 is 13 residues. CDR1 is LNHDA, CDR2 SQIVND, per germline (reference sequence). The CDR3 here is CTSSHANSYEQYF. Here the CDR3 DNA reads TGTACCAGTAGTCATGCGAACTCCTACGAGCAGTACTTC. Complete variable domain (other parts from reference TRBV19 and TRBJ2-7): DGGITQSPKYLFRKEGQNVTLSCEQNLNHDAMYWYRQDPGQGLRLIYYSQIVNDFQKGDIAEGYSVSREKKESFPLTVTSAQKNPTAFYLCTSSHANSYEQYFGPGTRLTVT.

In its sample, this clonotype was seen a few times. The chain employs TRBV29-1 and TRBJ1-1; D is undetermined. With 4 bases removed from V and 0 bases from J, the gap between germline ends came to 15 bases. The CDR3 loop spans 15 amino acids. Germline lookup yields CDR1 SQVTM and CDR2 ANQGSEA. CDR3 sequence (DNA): TGCAGCGTTGGGGCCCCCGGGAATATGAACACTGAAGCTTTCTTT. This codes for CSVGAPGNMNTEAFF.

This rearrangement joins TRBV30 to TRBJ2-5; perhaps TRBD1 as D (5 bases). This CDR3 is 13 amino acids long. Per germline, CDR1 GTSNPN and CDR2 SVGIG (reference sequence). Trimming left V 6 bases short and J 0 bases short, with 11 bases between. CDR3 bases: TGTGCCTGTCCGACAGCGAACCAAGAGACCCAGTACTTC. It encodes CACPTANQETQYF.

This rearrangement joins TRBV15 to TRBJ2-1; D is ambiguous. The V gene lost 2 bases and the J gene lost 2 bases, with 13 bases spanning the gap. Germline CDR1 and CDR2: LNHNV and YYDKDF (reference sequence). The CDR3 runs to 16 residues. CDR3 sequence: CATSRQRFDPYNEQFF. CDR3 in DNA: TGTGCCACCAGCAGACAGAGATTCGATCCCTACAATGAGCAGTTCTTC.

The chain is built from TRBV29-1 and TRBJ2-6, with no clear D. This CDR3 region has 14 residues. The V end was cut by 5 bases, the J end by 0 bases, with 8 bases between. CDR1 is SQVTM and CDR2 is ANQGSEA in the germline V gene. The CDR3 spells CSVPTNSGANVLTF. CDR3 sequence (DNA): TGCAGCGTTCCAACTAACTCTGGGGCCAACGTCCTGACTTTC.

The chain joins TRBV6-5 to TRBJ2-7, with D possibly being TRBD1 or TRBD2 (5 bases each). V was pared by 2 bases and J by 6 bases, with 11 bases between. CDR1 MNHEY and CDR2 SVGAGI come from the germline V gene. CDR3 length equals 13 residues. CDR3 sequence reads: CASSYAKGREQYF. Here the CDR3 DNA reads TGTGCCAGCAGTTACGCCAAGGGACGCGAGCAGTACTTC.

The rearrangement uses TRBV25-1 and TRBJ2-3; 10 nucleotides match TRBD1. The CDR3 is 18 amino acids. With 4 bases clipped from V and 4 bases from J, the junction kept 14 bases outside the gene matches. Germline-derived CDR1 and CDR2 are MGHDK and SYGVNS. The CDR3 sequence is CASSGSKGQGESSDTQYF. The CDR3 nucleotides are TGTGCCAGCAGTGGTTCAAAAGGACAGGGGGAAAGTTCAGATACGCAGTATTTT.

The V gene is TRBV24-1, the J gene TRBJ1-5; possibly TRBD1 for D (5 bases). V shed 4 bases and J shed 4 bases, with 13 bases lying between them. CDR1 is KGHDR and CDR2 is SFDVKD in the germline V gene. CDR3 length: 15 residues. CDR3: CATSDAGTPNQPQHF. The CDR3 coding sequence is TGTGCCACCAGTGACGCCGGGACCCCGAATCAGCCCCAGCATTTT.

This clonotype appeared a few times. The CDR3 DNA is TGCAGTTTGGGGGGTACCAATCAGCCCCAGCATTTT. This gives the protein CSLGGTNQPQHF. V gene TRBV20-1 combines with J gene TRBJ1-5; D is possibly TRBD1 (5 bases). The CDR3 length is 12 residues. V shed 8 bases and J shed 3 bases, with 11 bases lying between them. Germline V CDR1 and CDR2: DFQATT, SNEGSKA (reference sequence).

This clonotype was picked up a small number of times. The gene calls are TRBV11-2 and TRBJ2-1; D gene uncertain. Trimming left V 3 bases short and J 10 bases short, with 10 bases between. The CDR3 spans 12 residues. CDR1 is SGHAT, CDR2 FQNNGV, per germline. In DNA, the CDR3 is TGTGCCAGCAGCTTCAGTACGGAGGAGCAGTTCTTC. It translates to CASSFSTEEQFF.

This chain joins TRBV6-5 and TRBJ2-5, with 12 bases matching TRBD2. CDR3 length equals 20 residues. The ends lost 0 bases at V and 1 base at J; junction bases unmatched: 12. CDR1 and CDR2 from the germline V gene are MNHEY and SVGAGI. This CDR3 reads CASSYSYGLAGPPAQETQYF. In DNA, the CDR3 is TGTGCCAGCAGTTACTCGTACGGACTAGCGGGACCCCCGGCCCAAGAGACCCAGTACTTC.

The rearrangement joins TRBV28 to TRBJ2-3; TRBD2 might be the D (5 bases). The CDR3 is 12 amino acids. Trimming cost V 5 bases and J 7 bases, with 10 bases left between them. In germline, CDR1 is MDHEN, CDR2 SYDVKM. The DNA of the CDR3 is TGTGCCAGCAGTCGGGATCTACATACGCAGTATTTT. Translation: CASSRDLHTQYF.

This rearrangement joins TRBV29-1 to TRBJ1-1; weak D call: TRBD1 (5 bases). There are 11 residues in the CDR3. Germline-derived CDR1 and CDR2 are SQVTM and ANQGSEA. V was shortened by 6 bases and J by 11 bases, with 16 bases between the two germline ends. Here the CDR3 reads CSVDTGMSAFF. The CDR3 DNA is TGCAGCGTGGATACAGGAATGAGTGCTTTCTTT.

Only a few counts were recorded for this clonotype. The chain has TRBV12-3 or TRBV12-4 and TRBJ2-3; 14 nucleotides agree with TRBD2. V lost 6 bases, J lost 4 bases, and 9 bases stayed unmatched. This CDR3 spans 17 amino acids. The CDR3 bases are TGTGCCAGCAGCGGACTAGCGGGGGGTTCCTTACCAGATACGCAGTATTTT. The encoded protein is CASSGLAGGSLPDTQYF.